Listed below are T cell receptor beta chains from one sample, sequenced in a study of T cell responses to AZD1222 COVID-19 vaccine. The table came from immunoSEQ multiplex PCR; TCRdb's copy has only in-frame clones and leaves some out. Of roughly 67,000 clones listed, about nine tenths were seen once; the top ten hold around 8%. The sequencing here drew on peripheral blood, taken on day 0 of AZD1222 vaccination. The receptors originated from an adult in good health. Each CDR3 is given with its conserved first and last residue. The order of the fields is V gene, J gene, D gene, clone size, CDR3 protein, CDR3 DNA. The D gene is left open where the match is weak. Where a row states a size, it is once, few, many or the class of an expanded clone; other rows omit it.

V gene: TRBV6-5
J gene: TRBJ2-5
D gene: NA
clone size: NA
CDR3 protein: CASSYAPAGFGETQYF
CDR3 DNA: TGTGCCAGCAGTTACGCTCCGGCAGGGTTCGGAGAGACCCAGTACTTC

V gene: TRBV6-4
J gene: TRBJ2-3
D gene: TRBD1
clone size: NA
CDR3 protein: CASSLGQGATDTQYF
CDR3 DNA: TGTGCCAGCAGTCTGGGACAGGGGGCGACAGATACGCAGTATTTT

V gene: TRBV7-9
J gene: TRBJ2-7
D gene: NA
clone size: NA
CDR3 protein: CASSFGGSYEQYF
CDR3 DNA: TGTGCCAGCAGCTTCGGTGGGTCCTACGAGCAGTACTTC

V gene: TRBV11-2
J gene: TRBJ1-3
D gene: NA
clone size: once
CDR3 protein: CASSLGGPTAPGNTIYF
CDR3 DNA: TGTGCCAGCAGCTTAGGGGGGCCCACGGCCCCTGGAAACACCATATATTTT

V gene: TRBV14
J gene: TRBJ1-1
D gene: NA
clone size: few
CDR3 protein: CASSQVRGRGTEAFF
CDR3 DNA: TGTGCCAGCAGCCAAGTTCGGGGGCGGGGCACTGAAGCTTTCTTT

V gene: TRBV11-2
J gene: TRBJ1-6
D gene: NA
clone size: few
CDR3 protein: CASSLDGGFDSPLHF
CDR3 DNA: TGTGCCAGCAGCTTAGATGGGGGCTTCGATTCACCCCTCCACTTT

V gene: TRBV30
J gene: TRBJ2-5
D gene: NA
clone size: NA
CDR3 protein: CAWGKRGTQYF
CDR3 DNA: TGTGCCTGGGGCAAAAGGGGAACCCAGTACTTC

V gene: TRBV19
J gene: TRBJ2-1
D gene: TRBD2
clone size: NA
CDR3 protein: CASSRGLAGESDEQFF
CDR3 DNA: TGTGCCAGTAGTAGGGGACTAGCGGGAGAGTCGGATGAGCAGTTCTTC

V gene: TRBV30
J gene: TRBJ2-1
D gene: TRBD2
clone size: NA
CDR3 protein: CAWSVGLAGLGNEQFF
CDR3 DNA: TGTGCCTGGAGTGTCGGGCTAGCGGGTCTAGGTAATGAGCAGTTCTTC

V gene: TRBV11-2
J gene: TRBJ1-6
D gene: NA
clone size: NA
CDR3 protein: CASSLAGSAGSPLHF
CDR3 DNA: TGTGCCAGCAGCTTAGCGGGTTCCGCGGGCTCACCCCTCCACTTT

V gene: TRBV7-7
J gene: TRBJ2-1
D gene: NA
clone size: NA
CDR3 protein: CASSLEPTSSYEQFF
CDR3 DNA: TGTGCTAGCAGCTTAGAGCCTACTAGTAGCTATGAGCAGTTCTTC

V gene: TRBV14
J gene: TRBJ1-1
D gene: NA
clone size: NA
CDR3 protein: CASSQDFGSFYTEAFF
CDR3 DNA: TGTGCCAGCAGCCAAGATTTCGGCAGTTTTTACACTGAAGCTTTCTTT

V gene: TRBV7-9
J gene: TRBJ1-1
D gene: TRBD1
clone size: once
CDR3 protein: CASSWDRGAFF
CDR3 DNA: TGTGCCAGCAGCTGGGACAGAGGAGCTTTCTTT

V gene: TRBV4-3
J gene: TRBJ2-1
D gene: NA
clone size: NA
CDR3 protein: CASSQRHGEQFF
CDR3 DNA: TGCGCCAGCAGCCAAAGACATGGTGAGCAGTTCTTC

V gene: TRBV15
J gene: TRBJ1-5
D gene: TRBD1
clone size: NA
CDR3 protein: CATSLPTGGLMQPQHF
CDR3 DNA: TGTGCCACCAGCCTACCGACAGGGGGCTTAATGCAGCCCCAGCATTTT

V gene: TRBV27
J gene: TRBJ1-1
D gene: NA
clone size: NA
CDR3 protein: CASSFSVNTEAFF
CDR3 DNA: TGTGCCAGCAGTTTCTCGGTGAACACTGAAGCTTTCTTT

V gene: TRBV15
J gene: TRBJ1-3
D gene: NA
clone size: once
CDR3 protein: CATSRGNTIYF
CDR3 DNA: TGTGCCACCAGCAGGGGAAACACCATATATTTT

V gene: TRBV12-3/TRBV12-4
J gene: TRBJ2-7
D gene: TRBD2
clone size: few
CDR3 protein: CASSRGLAYEQYF
CDR3 DNA: TGTGCCAGCAGCCGGGGACTAGCCTACGAGCAGTACTTC

V gene: TRBV6-6
J gene: TRBJ2-1
D gene: TRBD1
clone size: once
CDR3 protein: CASRHGTVDGQFF
CDR3 DNA: TGTGCCAGCAGGCACGGGACAGTCGATGGGCAGTTCTTC

V gene: TRBV2
J gene: TRBJ2-1
D gene: TRBD2
clone size: NA
CDR3 protein: CASSRRTSGIYNEQFF
CDR3 DNA: TGTGCCAGCAGTCGAAGGACTAGCGGGATTTACAATGAGCAGTTCTTC

V gene: TRBV25-1
J gene: TRBJ2-5
D gene: NA
clone size: NA
CDR3 protein: CASNIGGDPTKETQYF
CDR3 DNA: TGTGCCAGCAATATAGGGGGGGACCCAACCAAAGAGACCCAGTACTTC

V gene: TRBV12-3/TRBV12-4
J gene: TRBJ2-7
D gene: NA
clone size: NA
CDR3 protein: CASTAGASYEQYF
CDR3 DNA: TGTGCCAGCACTGCTGGGGCCTCCTACGAGCAGTACTTC

V gene: TRBV3-1/TRBV3-2
J gene: TRBJ2-1
D gene: NA
clone size: NA
CDR3 protein: CASKPTVWTSYNEQFF
CDR3 DNA: TGTGCCAGCAAGCCAACTGTCTGGACCTCCTACAATGAGCAGTTCTTC

V gene: TRBV2
J gene: TRBJ1-1
D gene: TRBD1
clone size: NA
CDR3 protein: CASSPGQGAANTEAFF
CDR3 DNA: TGTGCCAGCAGTCCGGGACAGGGGGCAGCGAACACTGAAGCTTTCTTT

V gene: TRBV9
J gene: TRBJ2-2
D gene: TRBD1
clone size: NA
CDR3 protein: CASSVDRSNTGELFF
CDR3 DNA: TGTGCCAGCAGTGTGGACAGGTCGAACACCGGGGAGCTGTTTTTT

V gene: TRBV4-2
J gene: TRBJ2-1
D gene: TRBD1
clone size: NA
CDR3 protein: CASSHGGGQGNEQFF
CDR3 DNA: TGTGCCAGCAGCCACGGGGGGGGACAGGGGAATGAGCAGTTCTTC

V gene: TRBV6-5
J gene: TRBJ2-7
D gene: NA
clone size: NA
CDR3 protein: CASSYRSTYEQYF
CDR3 DNA: TGTGCCAGCAGTTACCGCTCAACCTACGAGCAGTACTTC

V gene: TRBV19
J gene: TRBJ2-7
D gene: NA
clone size: NA
CDR3 protein: CASASSYEQYF
CDR3 DNA: TGTGCCAGTGCCTCATCCTACGAGCAGTACTTC

V gene: TRBV18
J gene: TRBJ1-4
D gene: NA
clone size: NA
CDR3 protein: CASSPEQTTNEKLFF
CDR3 DNA: TGTGCCAGCTCACCCGAACAGACAACTAATGAAAAACTGTTTTTT

V gene: TRBV4-1
J gene: TRBJ2-3
D gene: TRBD2
clone size: NA
CDR3 protein: CASSQRTSGASVTQYF
CDR3 DNA: TGCGCCAGCAGCCAAAGGACTAGCGGGGCCTCGGTTACGCAGTATTTT

V gene: TRBV14
J gene: TRBJ2-1
D gene: NA
clone size: NA
CDR3 protein: CASSHGHEPFF
CDR3 DNA: TGTGCCAGCAGCCACGGGCACGAGCCGTTCTTC

V gene: TRBV4-2
J gene: TRBJ2-5
D gene: TRBD2
clone size: NA
CDR3 protein: CASSQGKLAGVDMETQYF
CDR3 DNA: TGTGCCAGCAGCCAAGGCAAACTAGCGGGAGTTGATATGGAGACCCAGTACTTC

V gene: TRBV10-1
J gene: TRBJ1-1
D gene: TRBD1
clone size: NA
CDR3 protein: CASSEGRTGVDEAFF
CDR3 DNA: TGCGCCAGCAGTGAGGGTCGGACAGGAGTTGATGAAGCTTTCTTT

V gene: TRBV7-9
J gene: TRBJ1-3
D gene: NA
clone size: NA
CDR3 protein: CASSLVQGPGNTIYF
CDR3 DNA: TGTGCCAGCAGCTTAGTCCAGGGGCCAGGAAACACCATATATTTT

V gene: TRBV6-5
J gene: TRBJ1-4
D gene: NA
clone size: NA
CDR3 protein: CASSRTFATNEKLFF
CDR3 DNA: TGTGCCAGCAGTCGGACCTTTGCAACTAATGAAAAACTGTTTTTT

V gene: TRBV30
J gene: TRBJ2-3
D gene: NA
clone size: NA
CDR3 protein: CAWSVNSYSTDTQYF
CDR3 DNA: TGTGCCTGGAGTGTCAATAGCTACTCCACAGATACGCAGTATTTT

V gene: TRBV19
J gene: TRBJ2-1
D gene: TRBD2
clone size: NA
CDR3 protein: CASNNMWASGTSAYNEQFF
CDR3 DNA: TGTGCCAGTAACAATATGTGGGCCTCCGGGACTAGCGCTTACAATGAGCAGTTCTTC

V gene: TRBV6-5
J gene: TRBJ1-2
D gene: NA
clone size: NA
CDR3 protein: CASGISPNYGYTF
CDR3 DNA: TGTGCCAGCGGCATCAGCCCTAACTATGGCTACACCTTC

V gene: TRBV19
J gene: TRBJ2-7
D gene: NA
clone size: NA
CDR3 protein: CASSMLYEWGGSSYEQYF
CDR3 DNA: TGTGCCAGTAGTATGCTTTACGAGTGGGGCGGAAGCTCCTACGAGCAGTACTTC

V gene: TRBV2
J gene: TRBJ1-1
D gene: NA
clone size: NA
CDR3 protein: CASKQGPTEAFF
CDR3 DNA: TGTGCCAGCAAGCAGGGACCCACTGAAGCTTTCTTT

V gene: TRBV5-4
J gene: TRBJ2-5
D gene: NA
clone size: NA
CDR3 protein: CASSLEQYQETQYF
CDR3 DNA: TGTGCCAGCAGCTTGGAACAGTACCAAGAGACCCAGTACTTC

V gene: TRBV3-1/TRBV3-2
J gene: TRBJ1-2
D gene: NA
clone size: NA
CDR3 protein: CASSQVRVFGYTF
CDR3 DNA: TGTGCCAGCAGCCAGGTCAGGGTTTTCGGCTACACCTTC